A selection of T cell receptor beta chains follows, all from one sample in a study of shared clonotypes between healthy human individuals. Some clones are missing from TCRdb's copy, which holds only in-frame ones; the method was immunoSEQ multiplex PCR. The sample consists of around 940,000 clones, over 60% of them appearing once. Sequencing was done on a sample of memory CD4+ T cells sorted from blood. Receptors were obtained from a man between 18 and 29 years old in good health. Each CDR3 is given with its conserved first and last residue. A D gene is named only where the DNA matches it firmly.

length: 14
D: TRBD1
V: TRBV6-5
J: TRBJ2-7
CDR3: CASSSRQGRYEQYF

length: 15
D: NA
V: TRBV7-8
J: TRBJ1-4
CDR3: CASSLSRGGNEKLFF

length: 13
D: NA
V: TRBV30
J: TRBJ1-1
CDR3: CAWSVTGDTEAFF

length: 15
D: NA
V: TRBV5-1
J: TRBJ1-2
CDR3: CASSLDRSPPWGYTF

length: 14
D: NA
V: TRBV5-6
J: TRBJ1-2
CDR3: CASSLVDFNYGYTF

length: 12
D: NA
V: TRBV4-2
J: TRBJ2-7
CDR3: CASSRRGGEQYF

length: 17
D: TRBD2
V: TRBV5-1
J: TRBJ2-2
CDR3: CASSLDSLAGYTGELFF

length: 15
D: TRBD1
V: TRBV7-9
J: TRBJ2-6
CDR3: CASSRTGTGANVLTF

length: 16
D: TRBD2
V: TRBV19
J: TRBJ2-2
CDR3: CASSPGLAGPGGELFF

length: 13
D: NA
V: TRBV5-1
J: TRBJ2-3
CDR3: CASSFPDTDTQYF

length: 13
D: NA
V: TRBV30
J: TRBJ1-1
CDR3: CAWVGQMNTEAFF

length: 14
D: NA
V: TRBV5-1
J: TRBJ2-7
CDR3: CASSLDTGPYEQYF

length: 13
D: NA
V: TRBV28
J: TRBJ2-7
CDR3: CASSLGDRNEQYF

length: 19
D: NA
V: TRBV28
J: TRBJ2-7
CDR3: CASSLAKRAGTRTGYEQYF

length: 16
D: TRBD1
V: TRBV18
J: TRBJ1-2
CDR3: CASSPPRGQDSFGYTF

length: 14
D: NA
V: TRBV6-6
J: TRBJ2-5
CDR3: CASSYTTKQETQYF

length: 13
D: NA
V: TRBV11-2
J: TRBJ2-3
CDR3: CASSFKRGAAQYF

length: 14
D: TRBD1
V: TRBV30
J: TRBJ1-1
CDR3: CAWMGTGFNTEAFF

length: 15
D: NA
V: TRBV18
J: TRBJ1-4
CDR3: CASSPPGEGREKLFF

length: 18
D: TRBD2
V: TRBV5-6
J: TRBJ2-7
CDR3: CASSDGLAGGPVSYEQYF

length: 15
D: NA
V: TRBV7-7
J: TRBJ2-7
CDR3: CASRGSGELSYEQYF

length: 12
D: NA
V: TRBV6-5
J: TRBJ2-1
CDR3: CASSPFGGEQFF

length: 15
D: NA
V: TRBV4-3
J: TRBJ2-2
CDR3: CASSQGIGTTGELFF

length: 13
D: NA
V: TRBV5-4
J: TRBJ2-5
CDR3: CASSHKSGETQYF

length: 16
D: NA
V: TRBV11-2
J: TRBJ1-6
CDR3: CASSLGGSSYNSPLHF

length: 13
D: NA
V: TRBV7-3
J: TRBJ2-7
CDR3: CASSPYKGYEQYF

length: 15
D: NA
V: TRBV9
J: TRBJ1-6
CDR3: CASSPRPGSDSPLHF

length: 13
D: NA
V: TRBV7-2
J: TRBJ1-2
CDR3: CASSSYEGNGYTF

length: 14
D: NA
V: TRBV15
J: TRBJ1-2
CDR3: CATSERIAIYGYTF

length: 14
D: NA
V: TRBV18
J: TRBJ1-5
CDR3: CASSPPNSNQPQHF

length: 15
D: NA
V: TRBV1
J: TRBJ2-4
CDR3: CTNLPGRGWLWIQYF

length: 18
D: TRBD1
V: TRBV7-9
J: TRBJ1-5
CDR3: CASSLGTGFIGPNQPQHF

length: 17
D: NA
V: TRBV2
J: TRBJ2-2
CDR3: CASSEAQGVFRTGELFF

length: 13
D: NA
V: TRBV7-9
J: TRBJ1-6
CDR3: CASSLQGSSPLHF

length: 12
D: NA
V: TRBV30
J: TRBJ1-5
CDR3: CAWSVAHQPQHF

length: 15
D: TRBD1
V: TRBV27
J: TRBJ2-1
CDR3: CASRQPGQAYNEQFF

length: 15
D: TRBD2
V: TRBV27
J: TRBJ2-5
CDR3: CASQGLAGGRETQYF

length: 18
D: TRBD2
V: TRBV5-4
J: TRBJ2-5
CDR3: CASSGTGTSGENQETQYF

length: 14
D: TRBD1
V: TRBV5-1
J: TRBJ1-1
CDR3: CASSSSDRSTEAFF

length: 12
D: NA
V: TRBV11-2
J: TRBJ1-1
CDR3: CASSLGVSEAFF

length: 13
D: TRBD1
V: TRBV5-6
J: TRBJ2-7
CDR3: CASSLDRVNEQYF

length: 15
D: NA
V: TRBV7-3
J: TRBJ2-2
CDR3: CASSPGGKGAGELFF

length: 16
D: TRBD2
V: TRBV2
J: TRBJ2-1
CDR3: CASSDLAASGGNEQFF

length: 13
D: NA
V: TRBV28
J: TRBJ1-1
CDR3: CASTPPGLPEAFF

length: 18
D: TRBD2
V: TRBV5-1
J: TRBJ2-3
CDR3: CASSLALAGGTSTDTQYF